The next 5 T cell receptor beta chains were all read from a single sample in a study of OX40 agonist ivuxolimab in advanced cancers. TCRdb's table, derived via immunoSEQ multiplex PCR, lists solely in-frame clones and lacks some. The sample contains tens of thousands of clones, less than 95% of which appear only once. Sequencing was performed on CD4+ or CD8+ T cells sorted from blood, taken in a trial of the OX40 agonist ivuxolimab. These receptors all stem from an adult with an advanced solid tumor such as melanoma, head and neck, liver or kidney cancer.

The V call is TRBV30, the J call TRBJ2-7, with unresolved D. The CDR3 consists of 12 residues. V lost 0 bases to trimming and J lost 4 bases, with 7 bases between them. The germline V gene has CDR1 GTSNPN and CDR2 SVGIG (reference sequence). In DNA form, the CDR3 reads TGTGCCTGGAGTGTAGGCCAATACGAGCAGTACTTC. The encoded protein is CAWSVGQYEQYF.

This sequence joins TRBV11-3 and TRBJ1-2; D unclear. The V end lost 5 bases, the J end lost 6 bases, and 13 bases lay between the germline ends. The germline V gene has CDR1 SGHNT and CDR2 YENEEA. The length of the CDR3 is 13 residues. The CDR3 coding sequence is TGTGCCAGCAGCCGAAGTGGGGTAGATGGCTACACCTTC. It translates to CASSRSGVDGYTF.

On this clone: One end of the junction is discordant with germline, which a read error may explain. The CDR3 is CASSLDRPGQKGGYAF. The CDR3 DNA follows: TGTGCCAGCAGCTTAGATCGACCGGGACAGAAGGGTGGCTACGCCTTC. V gene TRBV11-2 combines with J gene TRBJ1-2; 7 bases map to TRBD1. The CDR3 spans 16 residues. CDR1 SGHAT and CDR2 FQNNGV come from the germline V gene.

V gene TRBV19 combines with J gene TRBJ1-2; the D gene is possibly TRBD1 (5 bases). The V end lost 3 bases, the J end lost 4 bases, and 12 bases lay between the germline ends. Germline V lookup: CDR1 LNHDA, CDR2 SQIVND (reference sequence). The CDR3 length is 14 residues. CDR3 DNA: TGTGCCAGTAGTATGAGGTTCCAGGGCTATGGCTACACCTTC. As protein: CASSMRFQGYGYTF.

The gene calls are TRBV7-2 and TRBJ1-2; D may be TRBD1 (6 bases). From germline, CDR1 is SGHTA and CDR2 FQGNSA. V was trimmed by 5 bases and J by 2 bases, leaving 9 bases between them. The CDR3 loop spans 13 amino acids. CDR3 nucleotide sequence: TGTGCCAGCAGCCCGGGACACAACTATGGCTACACCTTC. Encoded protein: CASSPGHNYGYTF.